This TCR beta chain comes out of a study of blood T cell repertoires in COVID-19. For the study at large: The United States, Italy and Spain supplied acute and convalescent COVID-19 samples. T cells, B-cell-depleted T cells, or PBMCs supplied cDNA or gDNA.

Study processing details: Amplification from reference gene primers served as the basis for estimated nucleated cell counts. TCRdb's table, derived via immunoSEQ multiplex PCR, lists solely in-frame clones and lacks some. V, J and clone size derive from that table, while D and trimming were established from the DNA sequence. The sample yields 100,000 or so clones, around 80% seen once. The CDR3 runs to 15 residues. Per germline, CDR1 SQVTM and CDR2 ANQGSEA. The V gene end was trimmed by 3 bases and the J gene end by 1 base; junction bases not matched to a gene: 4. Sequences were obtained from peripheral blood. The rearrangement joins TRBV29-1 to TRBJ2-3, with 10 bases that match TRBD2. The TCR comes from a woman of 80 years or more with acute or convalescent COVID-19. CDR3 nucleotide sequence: TGCAGCGTTGAGGGGACTAGCGTTGGCACAGATACGCAGTATTTT. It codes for CSVEGTSVGTDTQYF.